One sample yielded the 11 T cell receptor beta chains listed below, sequenced in a study of T-cell memory formation after mild COVID-19. TCRdb re-derived calls from the 5' RACE reads in MiXCR, one entry per CDR3 protein. The data hold roughly 150,000 distinct CDR3 sequences, with 14% observed a single time. Sequenced sample: PBMCs or a T cell subset sorted from them (not recorded which). These receptors all come from an adult woman who had mild COVID-19 (a few samples of this study predate the infection). Cell type and time point are not known.

In this sample, this clonotype turned up many times. CDR3 nucleotides: TGCAGTGCTAGAGAGCGGGAGTTTGAGCAGTTCTTC. Translating it yields CSAREREFEQFF. The gene calls are TRBV20-1 and TRBJ2-1; TRBD2 agrees at 7 bases. CDR3 size: 12 residues. V shed 0 bases and J 9 bases; nucleotides not matched to a gene: 2. CDR1 is DFQATT, CDR2 SNEGSKA, per germline (reference sequence).

The gene calls are TRBV20-1 and TRBJ1-1; tentatively, D is TRBD1 (5 bases). Germline CDR1 is DFQATT and CDR2 is SNEGSKA (reference sequence). Trimming stripped 0 bases from V and 7 bases from J, with 24 bases between. The CDR3 has 17 residues. The CDR3 here is CSARDLSRGGQFIEAFF. In DNA form, the CDR3 reads TGCAGTGCTAGAGATTTGTCGAGGGGAGGGCAGTTTATTGAAGCTTTCTTT.

The DNA of the CDR3 is TGTGCCAGCAGCGCAGGGGGCTGGAACGAGCAGTACTTC. Encoded protein: CASSAGGWNEQYF. V is TRBV12-3 or TRBV12-4 and J is TRBJ2-7, with 8 bases matching TRBD1. Trimming cost V 6 bases and J 5 bases; bases outside gene matches: 6. CDR3 length: 13 residues.

This chain joins TRBV27 and TRBJ2-1, with a tentative D call TRBD1 (6 bases). The V gene's germline CDR1 is MNHEY and CDR2 SMNVEV (reference sequence). V lost 7 bases, J lost 1 base, and 8 bases lay in between. The CDR3 is made up of 13 amino acids. CDR3 loop: CASTGVSYNEQFF. CDR3 nucleotides: TGTGCCAGCACAGGGGTGTCCTACAATGAGCAGTTCTTC.

This clonotype appeared many times. The chain carries TRBV5-6 and TRBJ1-5; D remains unclear. CDR1 is SGHDT, CDR2 YYEEEE, per germline. This CDR3 has 12 residues. V was cut by 3 bases and J by 7 bases, with 8 bases left in between. The CDR3 here is CASSSRAQPQHF. The DNA for the CDR3 is TGTGCCAGCAGCTCCCGGGCACAGCCCCAGCATTTT.

The rearrangement uses TRBV12-3 or TRBV12-4 and TRBJ1-1, with D hard to call. Trimming shortened V by 4 bases and J by 4 bases, and 13 bases separated the two germline ends. CDR3 length: 14 residues. The CDR3 region has the DNA TGTGCCAGCAGTTCCGTGACGGGTAGCACTGAAGCTTTCTTT. Amino acid sequence: CASSSVTGSTEAFF.

This clonotype was counted at least ten times. The chain couples TRBV11-2 to TRBJ2-2; D gene uncertain. The CDR3 runs to 16 residues. Germline values: CDR1 SGHAT, CDR2 FQNNGV. V dropped 0 bases and J dropped 5 bases, with 13 bases sitting between them. Here the CDR3 DNA reads TGTGCCAGCAGCTTAGAACTGGGGTGGACGACCGGGGAGCTGTTTTTT. Protein product: CASSLELGWTTGELFF.

The gene calls are TRBV18 and TRBJ2-3; 7 positions match TRBD2. The ends lost 3 bases at V and 4 bases at J; junction bases unmatched: 13. Germline loops: CDR1 KGHSH, CDR2 LQKENI. The CDR3 is 17 residues long. The CDR3 loop reads CASSPTLAVFGADTQYF. The CDR3 DNA reads as TGTGCCAGCTCACCCACTCTAGCGGTCTTCGGGGCAGATACGCAGTATTTT. The whole variable domain, filled in from reference TRBV18 and TRBJ2-3, reads NAGVMQNPRHLVRRRGQEARLRCSPMKGHSHVYWYRQLPEEGLKFMVYLQKENIIDESGMPKERFSAEFPKEGPSILRIQQVVRGDSAAYFCASSPTLAVFGADTQYFGPGTRLTVL.

The chain combines TRBV19 with TRBJ2-3, with 12 bases lining up with TRBD2. V shed 10 bases, J shed 0 bases, and the junction held 14 bases outside the gene matches. CDR3 length: 18 residues. Germline-derived CDR1 and CDR2 are LNHDA and SQIVND (reference sequence). The CDR3: CATAPTSGGPPSTDTQYF. CDR3 sequence (DNA): TGTGCCACCGCACCCACTAGCGGGGGGCCGCCTAGCACAGATACGCAGTATTTT.

This clonotype has a handful of counts. The chain combines TRBV12-3 or TRBV12-4 with TRBJ1-1, with a tentative D call TRBD1 (5 bases). The CDR3 is made up of 15 amino acids. The germline V and J ends were trimmed by 6 bases and 1 base, with 15 bases remaining between them. Here the CDR3 reads CASSHGTSWNTEAFF. CDR3 bases: TGTGCCAGCAGCCACGGGACGTCTTGGAACACTGAAGCTTTCTTT.

This chain joins TRBV2 and TRBJ2-5, with 10 bases lining up with TRBD2. Germline CDR1 SNHLY, CDR2 FYNNEI. The CDR3 is made up of 15 amino acids. The junction had 2 bases not matched to a gene; V was cut back by 3 bases and J by 1 base. CDR3 DNA: TGTGCCAGCAGTGACGTAGCGGGGGGCCAAGAGACCCAGTACTTC. Its protein product is CASSDVAGGQETQYF.